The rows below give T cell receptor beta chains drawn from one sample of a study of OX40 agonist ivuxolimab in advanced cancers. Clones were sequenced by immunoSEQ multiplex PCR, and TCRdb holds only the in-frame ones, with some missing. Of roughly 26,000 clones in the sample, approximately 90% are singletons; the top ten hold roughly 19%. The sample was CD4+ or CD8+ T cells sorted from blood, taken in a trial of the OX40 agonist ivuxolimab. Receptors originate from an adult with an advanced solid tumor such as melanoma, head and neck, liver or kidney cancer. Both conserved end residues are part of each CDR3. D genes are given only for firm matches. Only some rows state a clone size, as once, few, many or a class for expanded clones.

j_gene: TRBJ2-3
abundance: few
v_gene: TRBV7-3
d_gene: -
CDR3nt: TGTGCCAGCAGCTTAACGTACGGAATCCCTCATACGCAGTATTTT
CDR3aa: CASSLTYGIPHTQYF

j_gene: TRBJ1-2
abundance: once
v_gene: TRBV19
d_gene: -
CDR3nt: TGTGCCAGTAGTTCCTCGCAGATTAATAACTATGGCTACACCTTC
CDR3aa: CASSSSQINNYGYTF

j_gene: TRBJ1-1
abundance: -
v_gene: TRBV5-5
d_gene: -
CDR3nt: TGTGCCAGCAGCGTTATCAACAGAGCTGAAGCTTTCTTT
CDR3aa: CASSVINRAEAFF

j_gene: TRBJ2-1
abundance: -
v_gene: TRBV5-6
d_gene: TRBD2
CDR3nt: TGTGCCAGCAGCTTTCCGGGACTAGCGGGCAATGAGCAGTTCTTC
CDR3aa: CASSFPGLAGNEQFF

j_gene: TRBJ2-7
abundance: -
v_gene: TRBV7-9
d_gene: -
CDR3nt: TGTGCCAGCAGCTTAACAGGGAACCCCTCTGAGCAGTACTTC
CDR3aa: CASSLTGNPSEQYF

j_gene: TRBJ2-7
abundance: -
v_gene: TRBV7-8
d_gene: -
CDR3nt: TGTGCCAGCAGCTTAGCAGGGGAATCCTACGAGCAGTACTTC
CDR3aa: CASSLAGESYEQYF

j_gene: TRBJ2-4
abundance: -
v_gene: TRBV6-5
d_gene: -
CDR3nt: TGTGCCAGCAGTTACGCCCCGCGGGTAGAGAGTCAGTACTTC
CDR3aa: CASSYAPRVESQYF

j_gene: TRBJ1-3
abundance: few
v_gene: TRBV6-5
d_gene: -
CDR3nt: TGTGCCAGCAGGCCTCGCGGCTCTGGAAACACCATATATTTT
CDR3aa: CASRPRGSGNTIYF

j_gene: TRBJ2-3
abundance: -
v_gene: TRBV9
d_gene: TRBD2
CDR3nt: TGTGCCAGCAGCGTAGCGGGAGGGCCGGATACGCAGTATTTT
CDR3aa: CASSVAGGPDTQYF

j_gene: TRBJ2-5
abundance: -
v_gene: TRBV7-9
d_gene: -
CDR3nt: TGTGCCAGCAGCCCATGGGGGGAGACCCAGTACTTC
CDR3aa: CASSPWGETQYF

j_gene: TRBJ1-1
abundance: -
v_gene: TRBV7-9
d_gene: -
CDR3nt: TGTGCCAGCAGCTTAGCCAGCCCGGGAGCTTTCTTT
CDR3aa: CASSLASPGAFF

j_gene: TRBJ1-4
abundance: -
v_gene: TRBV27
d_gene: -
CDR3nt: TGTGCCAGCAGTTTGCGTGGTACTTTCGGGAGTGAAAAACTGTTTTTT
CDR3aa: CASSLRGTFGSEKLFF

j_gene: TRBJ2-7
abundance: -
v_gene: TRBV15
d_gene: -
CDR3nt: TGTGCCACCAGCAGAGATTTAGTAGGGAACCCCTACGAGCAGTACTTC
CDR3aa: CATSRDLVGNPYEQYF

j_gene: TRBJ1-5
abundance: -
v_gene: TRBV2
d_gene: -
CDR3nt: TGTGCCAGCAGTGAGATGGTTACAGAGAGCAATCAGCCCCAGCATTTT
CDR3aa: CASSEMVTESNQPQHF

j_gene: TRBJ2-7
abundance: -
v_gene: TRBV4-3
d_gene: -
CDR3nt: TGCGCCAGCAGCCAAGGAGGCGACGGTGGGTACGAGCAGTACTTC
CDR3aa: CASSQGGDGGYEQYF

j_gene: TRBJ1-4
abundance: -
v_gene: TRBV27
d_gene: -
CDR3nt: TGTGCCAGCAGTTTAAGGCCTGCTGCAACTAATGAAAAACTGTTTTTT
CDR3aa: CASSLRPAATNEKLFF

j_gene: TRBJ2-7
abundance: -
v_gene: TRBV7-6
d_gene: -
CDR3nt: TGTGCCAGCAGCTCCCTACTTGGGCCGTCCTACGAGCAGTACTTC
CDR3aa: CASSSLLGPSYEQYF

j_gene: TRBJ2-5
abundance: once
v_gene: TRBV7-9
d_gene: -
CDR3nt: TGTGCCAGCAGCTTATATCCCAGGGCGGAGACCCAGTACTTC
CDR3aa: CASSLYPRAETQYF

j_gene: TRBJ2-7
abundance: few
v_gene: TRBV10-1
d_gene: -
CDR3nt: TGCGCCAGCGGGAGCGGTTACGAGCAGTACTTC
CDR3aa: CASGSGYEQYF